This TCR beta chain came from a study of response to subunit inactivated influenza vaccine. The J segment lost 0 bases and the V segment lost 4 bases, leaving 5 bases of the junction unmatched. This CDR3 is built from 17 residues. Germline lookup yields CDR1 SGHVS and CDR2 FQNEAQ. Using its own MiXCR run on the RT-PCR reads, TCRdb lists one record per CDR3 protein. This table has 500,000 to 550,000 distinct CDR3 sequences, approximately 7.6% appearing once. This clonotype has just a few counts. The input for sequencing was PBMCs from blood, taken less than 30 months after vaccination. The receptor was isolated from a man aged 45 to 75 who received an inactivated influenza vaccine. The V gene is TRBV7-8, the J gene TRBJ2-4, with TRBD2 matching 11 bases. DNA of the CDR3: TGTGCCAGCAGCTCCGGACTAGCGGGTTTAGCCAAAAACATTCAGTACTTC. Its translation: CASSSGLAGLAKNIQYF.